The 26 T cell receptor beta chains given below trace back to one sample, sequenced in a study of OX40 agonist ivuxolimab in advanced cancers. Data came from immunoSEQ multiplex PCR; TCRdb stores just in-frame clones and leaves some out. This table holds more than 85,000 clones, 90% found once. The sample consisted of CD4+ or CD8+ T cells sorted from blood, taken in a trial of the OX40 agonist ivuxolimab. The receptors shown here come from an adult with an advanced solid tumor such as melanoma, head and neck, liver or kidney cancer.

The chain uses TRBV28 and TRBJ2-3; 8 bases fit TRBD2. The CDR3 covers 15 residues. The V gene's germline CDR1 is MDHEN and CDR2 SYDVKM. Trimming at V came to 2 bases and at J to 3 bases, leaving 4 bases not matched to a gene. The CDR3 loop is CASSLRSGGTDTQYF. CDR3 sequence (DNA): TGTGCCAGCAGTTTAAGGAGCGGGGGAACAGATACGCAGTATTTT.

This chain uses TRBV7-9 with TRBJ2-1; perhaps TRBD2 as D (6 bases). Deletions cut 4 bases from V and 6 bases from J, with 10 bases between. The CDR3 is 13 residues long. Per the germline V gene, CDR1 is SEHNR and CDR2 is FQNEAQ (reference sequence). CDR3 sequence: CASSSGSSNEQFF. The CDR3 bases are TGTGCCAGCAGCTCCGGGAGCTCCAATGAGCAGTTCTTC.

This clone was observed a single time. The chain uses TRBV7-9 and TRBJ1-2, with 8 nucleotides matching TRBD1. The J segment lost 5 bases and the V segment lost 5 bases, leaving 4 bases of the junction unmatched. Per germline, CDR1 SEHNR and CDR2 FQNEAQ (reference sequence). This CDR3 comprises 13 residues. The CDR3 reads CASSRGQGYGYTF. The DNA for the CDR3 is TGTGCCAGCAGCCGTGGACAGGGTTATGGCTACACCTTC.

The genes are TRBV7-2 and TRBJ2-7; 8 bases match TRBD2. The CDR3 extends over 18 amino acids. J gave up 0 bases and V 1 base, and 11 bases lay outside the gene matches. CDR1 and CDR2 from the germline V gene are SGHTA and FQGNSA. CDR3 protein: CASSLVISGIKSSYEQYF. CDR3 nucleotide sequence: TGTGCCAGCAGCTTAGTTATTAGCGGGATAAAAAGCTCCTACGAGCAGTACTTC.

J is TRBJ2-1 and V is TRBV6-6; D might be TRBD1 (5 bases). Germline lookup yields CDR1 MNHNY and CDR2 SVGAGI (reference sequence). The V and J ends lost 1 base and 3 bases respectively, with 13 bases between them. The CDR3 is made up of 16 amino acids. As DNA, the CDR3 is TGTGCCAGCAGTTACTTGGGGCGAGGAAACTACAATGAGCAGTTCTTC. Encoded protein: CASSYLGRGNYNEQFF.

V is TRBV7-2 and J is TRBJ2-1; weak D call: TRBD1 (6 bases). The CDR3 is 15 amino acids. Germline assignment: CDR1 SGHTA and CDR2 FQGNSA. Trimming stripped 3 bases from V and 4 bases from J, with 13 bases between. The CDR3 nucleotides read TGTGCCAGCAGCTTTGGGCAGGGGCGTTACAATGAGCAGTTCTTC. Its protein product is CASSFGQGRYNEQFF.

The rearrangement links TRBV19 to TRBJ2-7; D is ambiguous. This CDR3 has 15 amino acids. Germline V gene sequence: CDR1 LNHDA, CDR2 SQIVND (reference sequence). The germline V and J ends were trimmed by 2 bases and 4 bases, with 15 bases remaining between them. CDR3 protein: CASSILFGSAYEQYF. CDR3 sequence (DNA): TGTGCCAGTAGTATATTATTTGGCTCAGCTTACGAGCAGTACTTC.

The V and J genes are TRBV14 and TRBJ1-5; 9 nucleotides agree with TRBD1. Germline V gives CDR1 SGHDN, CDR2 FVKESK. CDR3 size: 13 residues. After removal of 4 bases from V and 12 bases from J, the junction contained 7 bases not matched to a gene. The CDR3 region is CASSLLDRGLQHF. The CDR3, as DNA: TGTGCCAGCAGCCTCCTGGACAGGGGACTCCAGCATTTT.

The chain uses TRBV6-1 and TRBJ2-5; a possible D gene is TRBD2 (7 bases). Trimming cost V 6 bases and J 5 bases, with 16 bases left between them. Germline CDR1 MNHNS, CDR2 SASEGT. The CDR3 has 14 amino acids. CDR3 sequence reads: CASRLRGGLETQYF. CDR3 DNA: TGTGCCAGCAGATTAAGGGGGGGCCTGGAGACCCAGTACTTC.

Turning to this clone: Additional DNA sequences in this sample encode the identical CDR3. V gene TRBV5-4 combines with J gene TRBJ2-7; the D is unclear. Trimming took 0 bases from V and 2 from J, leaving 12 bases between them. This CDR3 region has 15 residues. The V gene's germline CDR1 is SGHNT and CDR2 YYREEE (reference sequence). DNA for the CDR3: TGTGCCAGCAGCTTGGAGGGAACTGGGACCTACGAGCAGTACTTC. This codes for CASSLEGTGTYEQYF.

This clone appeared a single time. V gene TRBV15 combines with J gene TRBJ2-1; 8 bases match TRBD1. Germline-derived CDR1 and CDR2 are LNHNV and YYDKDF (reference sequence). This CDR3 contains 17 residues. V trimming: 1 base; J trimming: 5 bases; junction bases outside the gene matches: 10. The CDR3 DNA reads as TGTGCCACCAGCAGAGTACGTGGAGGACAGGGCGACAATGAGCAGTTCTTC. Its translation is CATSRVRGGQGDNEQFF.

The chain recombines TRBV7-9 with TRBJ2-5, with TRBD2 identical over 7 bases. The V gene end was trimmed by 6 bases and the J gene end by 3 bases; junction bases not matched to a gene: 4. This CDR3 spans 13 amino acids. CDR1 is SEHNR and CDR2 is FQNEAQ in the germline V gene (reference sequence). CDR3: CASRQSGKETQYF. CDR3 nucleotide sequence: TGTGCCAGCAGACAAAGCGGGAAAGAGACCCAGTACTTC.

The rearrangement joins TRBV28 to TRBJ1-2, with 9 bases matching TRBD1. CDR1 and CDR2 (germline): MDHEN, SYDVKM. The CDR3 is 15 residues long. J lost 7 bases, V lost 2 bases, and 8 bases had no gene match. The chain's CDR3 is CASSLPSQGQGGYTF. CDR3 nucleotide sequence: TGTGCCAGCAGTTTACCCAGTCAGGGACAGGGTGGCTACACCTTC.

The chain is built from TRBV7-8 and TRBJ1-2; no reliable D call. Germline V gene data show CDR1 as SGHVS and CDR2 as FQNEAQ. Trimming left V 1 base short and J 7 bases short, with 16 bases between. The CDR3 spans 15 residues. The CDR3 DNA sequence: TGTGCCAGCAGCTTAGAAGAGGGAGGGTGGGGTGGCTACACCTTC. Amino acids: CASSLEEGGWGGYTF.

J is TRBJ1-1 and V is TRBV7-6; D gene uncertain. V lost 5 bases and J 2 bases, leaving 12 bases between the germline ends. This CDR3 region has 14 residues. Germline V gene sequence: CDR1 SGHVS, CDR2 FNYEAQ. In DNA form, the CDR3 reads TGTGCCAGCAGCGCAACAACCTCAAACACTGAAGCTTTCTTT. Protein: CASSATTSNTEAFF.

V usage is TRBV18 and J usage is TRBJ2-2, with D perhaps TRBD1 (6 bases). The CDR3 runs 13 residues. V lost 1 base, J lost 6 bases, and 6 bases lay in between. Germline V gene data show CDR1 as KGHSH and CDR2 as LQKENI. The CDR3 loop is CASSPQGAGELFF. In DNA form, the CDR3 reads TGTGCCAGCTCACCACAGGGGGCCGGGGAGCTGTTTTTT. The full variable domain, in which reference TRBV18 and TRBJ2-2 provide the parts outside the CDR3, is NAGVMQNPRHLVRRRGQEARLRCSPMKGHSHVYWYRQLPEEGLKFMVYLQKENIIDESGMPKERFSAEFPKEGPSILRIQQVVRGDSAAYFCASSPQGAGELFFGEGSRLTVL.

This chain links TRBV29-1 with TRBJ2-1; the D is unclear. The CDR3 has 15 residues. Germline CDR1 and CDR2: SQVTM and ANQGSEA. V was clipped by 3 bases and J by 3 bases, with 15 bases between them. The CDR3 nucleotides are TGCAGCGTTGAGGGGTTCGGGCGGAACTACAATGAGCAGTTCTTC. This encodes CSVEGFGRNYNEQFF.

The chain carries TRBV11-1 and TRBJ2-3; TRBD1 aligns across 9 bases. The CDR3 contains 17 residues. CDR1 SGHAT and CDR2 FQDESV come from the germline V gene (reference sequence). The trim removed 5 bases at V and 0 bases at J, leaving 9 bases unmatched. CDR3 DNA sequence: TGTGCCAGCAGCCGAGACCGGGACAGGGTTAGCACAGATACGCAGTATTTT. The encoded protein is CASSRDRDRVSTDTQYF. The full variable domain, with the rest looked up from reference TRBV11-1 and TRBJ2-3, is EAEVAQSPRYKITEKSQAVAFWCDPISGHATLYWYRQILGQGPELLVQFQDESVVDDSQLPKDRFSAERLKGVDSTLKIQPAELGDSAMYLCASSRDRDRVSTDTQYFGPGTRLTVL.

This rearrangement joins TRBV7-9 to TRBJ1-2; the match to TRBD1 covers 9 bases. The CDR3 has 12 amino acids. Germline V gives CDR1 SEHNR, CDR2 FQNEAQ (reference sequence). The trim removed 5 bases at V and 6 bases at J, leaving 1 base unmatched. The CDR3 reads CASSRTGDGYTF. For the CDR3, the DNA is TGTGCCAGCAGCCGGACAGGGGATGGCTACACCTTC.

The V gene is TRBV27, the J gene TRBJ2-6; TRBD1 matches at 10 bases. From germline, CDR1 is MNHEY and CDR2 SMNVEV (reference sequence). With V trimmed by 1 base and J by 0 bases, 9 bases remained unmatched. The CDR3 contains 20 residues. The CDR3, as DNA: TGTGCCAGCAGTTTATTTGGGACAGGGGCCCTCAGCTCTGGGGCCAACGTCCTGACTTTC. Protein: CASSLFGTGALSSGANVLTF.

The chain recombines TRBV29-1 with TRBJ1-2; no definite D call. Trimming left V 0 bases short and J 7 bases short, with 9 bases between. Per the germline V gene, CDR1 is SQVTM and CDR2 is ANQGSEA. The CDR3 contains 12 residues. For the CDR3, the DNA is TGCAGCGTTGAAGATCTGGTGCGTGGCTACACCTTC. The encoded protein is CSVEDLVRGYTF.

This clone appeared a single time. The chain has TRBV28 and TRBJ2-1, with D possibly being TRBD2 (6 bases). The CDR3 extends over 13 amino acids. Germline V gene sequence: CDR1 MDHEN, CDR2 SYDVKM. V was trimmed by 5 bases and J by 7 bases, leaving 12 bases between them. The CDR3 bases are TGTGCCAGCAGTCCTCTAGCGCGGAATGAGCAGTTCTTC. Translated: CASSPLARNEQFF.

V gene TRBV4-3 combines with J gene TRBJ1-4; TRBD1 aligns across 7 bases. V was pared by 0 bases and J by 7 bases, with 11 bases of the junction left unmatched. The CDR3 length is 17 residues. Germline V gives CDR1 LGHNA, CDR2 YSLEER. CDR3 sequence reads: CASSQDIGRGTAEKLFF. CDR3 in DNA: TGCGCCAGCAGCCAAGATATAGGAAGAGGGACAGCTGAAAAACTGTTTTTT.

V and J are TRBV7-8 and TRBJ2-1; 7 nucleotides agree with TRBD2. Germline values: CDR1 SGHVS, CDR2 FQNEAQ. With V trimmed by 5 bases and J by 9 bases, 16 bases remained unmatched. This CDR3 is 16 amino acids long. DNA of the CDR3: TGTGCCAGCAGCCGAAACCTTCGGGGGGAGGGTGCTGAGCAGTTCTTC. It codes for CASSRNLRGEGAEQFF.

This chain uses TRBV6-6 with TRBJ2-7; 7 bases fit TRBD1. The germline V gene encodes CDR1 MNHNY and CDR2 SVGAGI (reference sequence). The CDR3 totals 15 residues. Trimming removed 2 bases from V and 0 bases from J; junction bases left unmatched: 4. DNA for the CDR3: TGTGCCAGCAGTTACAAGGCAGGGGGCTCCTACGAGCAGTACTTC. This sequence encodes CASSYKAGGSYEQYF.

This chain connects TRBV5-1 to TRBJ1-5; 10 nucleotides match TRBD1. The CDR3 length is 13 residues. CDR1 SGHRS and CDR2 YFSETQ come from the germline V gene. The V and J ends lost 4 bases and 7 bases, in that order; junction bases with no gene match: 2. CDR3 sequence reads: CASSPDRGQPQHF. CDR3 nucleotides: TGCGCCAGCAGCCCGGACAGGGGGCAGCCCCAGCATTTT.